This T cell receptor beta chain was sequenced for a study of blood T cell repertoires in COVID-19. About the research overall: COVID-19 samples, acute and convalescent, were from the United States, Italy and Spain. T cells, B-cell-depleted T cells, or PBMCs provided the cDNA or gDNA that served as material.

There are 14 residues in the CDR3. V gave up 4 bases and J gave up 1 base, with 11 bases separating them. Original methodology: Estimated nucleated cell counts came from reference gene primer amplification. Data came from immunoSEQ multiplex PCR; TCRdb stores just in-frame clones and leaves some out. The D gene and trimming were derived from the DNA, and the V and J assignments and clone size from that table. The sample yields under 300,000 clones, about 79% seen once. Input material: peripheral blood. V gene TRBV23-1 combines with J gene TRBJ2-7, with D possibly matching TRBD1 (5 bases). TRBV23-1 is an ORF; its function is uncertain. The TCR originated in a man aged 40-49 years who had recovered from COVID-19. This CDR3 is CASSRKQVSYEQYF. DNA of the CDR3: TGCGCCAGCAGTCGCAAACAGGTTTCCTACGAGCAGTACTTC.